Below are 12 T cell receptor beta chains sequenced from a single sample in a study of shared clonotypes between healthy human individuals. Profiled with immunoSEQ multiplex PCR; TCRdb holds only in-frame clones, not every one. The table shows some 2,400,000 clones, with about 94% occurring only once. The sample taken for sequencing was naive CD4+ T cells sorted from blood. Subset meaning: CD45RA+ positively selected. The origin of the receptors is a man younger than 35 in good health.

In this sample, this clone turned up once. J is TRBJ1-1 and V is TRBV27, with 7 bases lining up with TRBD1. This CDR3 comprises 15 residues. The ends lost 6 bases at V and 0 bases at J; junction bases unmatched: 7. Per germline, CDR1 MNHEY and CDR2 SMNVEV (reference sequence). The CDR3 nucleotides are TGTGCCAGCAGGCGACAGGGTATAATGAACACTGAAGCTTTCTTT. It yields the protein CASRRQGIMNTEAFF.

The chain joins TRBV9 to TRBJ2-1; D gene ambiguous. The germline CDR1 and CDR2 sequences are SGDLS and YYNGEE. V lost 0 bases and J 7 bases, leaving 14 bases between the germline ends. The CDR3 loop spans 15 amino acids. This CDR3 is CASSVVAGIGNEQFF. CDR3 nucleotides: TGTGCCAGCAGCGTAGTGGCAGGTATAGGTAATGAGCAGTTCTTC. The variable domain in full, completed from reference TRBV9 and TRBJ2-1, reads DSGVTQTPKHLITATGQRVTLRCSPRSGDLSVYWYQQSLDQGLQFLIQYYNGEERAKGNILERFSAQQFPDLHSELNLSSLELGDSALYFCASSVVAGIGNEQFFGPGTRLTVL.

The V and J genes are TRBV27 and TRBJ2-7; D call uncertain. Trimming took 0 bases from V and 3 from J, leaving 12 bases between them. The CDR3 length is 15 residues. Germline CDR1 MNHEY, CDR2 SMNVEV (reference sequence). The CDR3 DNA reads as TGTGCCAGCAGTTTATCGTGGCAGGTGGTCTACGAGCAGTACTTC. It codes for CASSLSWQVVYEQYF.

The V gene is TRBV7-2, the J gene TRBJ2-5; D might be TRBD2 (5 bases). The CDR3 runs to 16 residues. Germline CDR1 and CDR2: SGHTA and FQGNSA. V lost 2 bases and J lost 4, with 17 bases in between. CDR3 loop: CASSLRGPREAETQYF. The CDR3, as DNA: TGTGCCAGCAGCTTAAGAGGGCCCCGAGAGGCAGAGACCCAGTACTTC.

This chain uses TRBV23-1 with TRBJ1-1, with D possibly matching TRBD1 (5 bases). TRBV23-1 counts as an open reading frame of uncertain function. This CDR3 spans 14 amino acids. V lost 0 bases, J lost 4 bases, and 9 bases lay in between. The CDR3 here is CASSQSWGGTEAFF. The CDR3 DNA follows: TGCGCCAGCAGTCAATCGTGGGGGGGCACTGAAGCTTTCTTT.

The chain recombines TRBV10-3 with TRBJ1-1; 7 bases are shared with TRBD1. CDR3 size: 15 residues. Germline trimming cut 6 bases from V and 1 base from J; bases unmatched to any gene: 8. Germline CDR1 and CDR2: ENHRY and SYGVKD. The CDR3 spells CAIRTGTDTNTEAFF. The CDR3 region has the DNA TGTGCCATCAGAACCGGGACAGATACGAACACTGAAGCTTTCTTT.

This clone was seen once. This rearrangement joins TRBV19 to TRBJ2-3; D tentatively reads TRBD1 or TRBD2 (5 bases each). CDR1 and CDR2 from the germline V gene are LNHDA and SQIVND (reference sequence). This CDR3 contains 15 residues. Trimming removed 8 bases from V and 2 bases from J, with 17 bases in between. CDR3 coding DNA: TGTGCCAGTTCCGAGACGGGACCTACCACAGATACGCAGTATTTT. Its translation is CASSETGPTTDTQYF.

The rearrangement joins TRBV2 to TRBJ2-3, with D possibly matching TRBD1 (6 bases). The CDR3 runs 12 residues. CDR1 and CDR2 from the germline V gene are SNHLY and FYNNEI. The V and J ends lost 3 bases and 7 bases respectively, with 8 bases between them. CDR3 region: CASSEGANTQYF. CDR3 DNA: TGTGCCAGCAGTGAGGGGGCAAATACGCAGTATTTT.

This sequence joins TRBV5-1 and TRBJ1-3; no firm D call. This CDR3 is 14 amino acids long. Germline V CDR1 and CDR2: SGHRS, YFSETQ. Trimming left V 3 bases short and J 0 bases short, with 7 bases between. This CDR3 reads CASSSRDSGNTIYF. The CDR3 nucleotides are TGCGCCAGCAGCTCGAGGGACTCTGGAAACACCATATATTTT.

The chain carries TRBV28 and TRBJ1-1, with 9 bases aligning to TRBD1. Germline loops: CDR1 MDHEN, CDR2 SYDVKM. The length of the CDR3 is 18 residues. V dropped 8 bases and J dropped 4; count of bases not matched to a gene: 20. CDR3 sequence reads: CASHHPTGTGKLVTEAFF. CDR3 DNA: TGTGCCAGCCACCATCCCACTGGGACAGGGAAATTGGTCACTGAAGCTTTCTTT.

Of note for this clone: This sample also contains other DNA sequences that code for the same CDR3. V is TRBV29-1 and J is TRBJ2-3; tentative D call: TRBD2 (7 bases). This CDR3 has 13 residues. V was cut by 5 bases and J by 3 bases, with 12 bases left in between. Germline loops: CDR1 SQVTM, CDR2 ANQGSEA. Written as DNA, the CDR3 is TGCAGCGTTCGGGGGGCCCTGACAGATACGCAGTATTTT. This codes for CSVRGALTDTQYF.

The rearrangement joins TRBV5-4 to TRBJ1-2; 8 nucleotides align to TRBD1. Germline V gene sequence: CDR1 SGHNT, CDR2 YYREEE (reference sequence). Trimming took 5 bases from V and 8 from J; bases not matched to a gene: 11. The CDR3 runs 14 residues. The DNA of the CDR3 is TGTGCCAGCAGGCCCCAGGGGGCAAAAATGGGCTACACCTTC. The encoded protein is CASRPQGAKMGYTF.